This T cell receptor beta chain was profiled in a study of shared clonotypes between healthy human individuals. On the study more broadly: Three plates were used per donor for CD4 naive, three for CD4 memory, two for CD8 naive and one for CD8 memory.

This CDR3 is 15 amino acids long. Germline V gives CDR1 MNHEY, CDR2 SVGAGI. Trimming took 0 bases from V and 7 from J; bases not matched to a gene: 4. The table came from immunoSEQ multiplex PCR; TCRdb's copy has only in-frame clones and leaves some out. The sample lists 2,100,000 or so clones, about 94% occurring once. Sequences were obtained from naive CD4+ T cells sorted from blood. Subset given: CD45RA+ positively selected. This rearrangement joins TRBV6-5 to TRBJ1-5, with TRBD1 identical over 9 bases. The clonotype was recovered from a man aged 18 to 29 in good health. CDR3 amino acids: CASSYSGTGRQPQHF. The CDR3 bases are TGTGCCAGCAGTTACTCAGGGACAGGGAGGCAGCCCCAGCATTTT.